These 5 T cell receptor beta chains originate from one sample sequenced in a study of a mutant IDH1 vaccine in newly diagnosed glioma. Indicated time point: week 11, during vaccination. The investigators gave 300 ug of mutant IDH1 20-mer peptide in each vaccine dose, together with topical imiquimod. Antigen specificity for these receptors is unknown. Assay: immunoSEQ multiplex PCR; the TCRdb copy retains only in-frame clones and omits some. The sample lists about 39,000 clones, 80% occurring once. Sample: peripheral blood mononuclear cells (PBMCs), taken from a glioma patient whose treatment included an IDH1 peptide vaccine. The receptors were gathered from a woman in her twenties or thirties with glioma. Some clones in this sample may be carry-over from other donors' samples.

The genes are TRBV29-1 and TRBJ2-3; the D is unclear. The CDR3 has 12 amino acids. The V gene lost 6 bases and the J gene lost 1 base, with 8 bases spanning the gap. Germline assignment: CDR1 SQVTM and CDR2 ANQGSEA. The CDR3 DNA is TGCAGCGTCGGTATTCGCACAGATACGCAGTATTTT. Translated, it gives CSVGIRTDTQYF.

V gene TRBV19 combines with J gene TRBJ2-1; D is ambiguous. Trimming left V 3 bases short and J 9 bases short, with 6 bases between. The CDR3 has 11 residues. CDR1 is LNHDA, CDR2 SQIVND, per germline (reference sequence). The CDR3 DNA is TGTGCCAGTAGTATCAGGATTGAGCAGTTCTTC. Encoded protein: CASSIRIEQFF.

This clone was picked up one time. The genes are TRBV7-9 and TRBJ1-4; 7 bases map to TRBD1. This CDR3 spans 16 amino acids. V lost 1 base, J lost 6 bases, and 8 bases stayed unmatched. Germline lookup yields CDR1 SEHNR and CDR2 FQNEAQ (reference sequence). The CDR3 sequence is CASSLGRGGSHEKLFF. CDR3 sequence (DNA): TGTGCCAGCAGCTTAGGAAGAGGGGGCTCCCATGAAAAACTGTTTTTT.

CDR3 nucleotides: TGTGCCTGGAGTGTTTTGGACAGGGATGAGTCTTGGCAGTACTTC. It specifies CAWSVLDRDESWQYF. V gene TRBV30 combines with J gene TRBJ2-7; 8 nucleotides line up with TRBD1. This CDR3 region has 15 residues. Per germline, CDR1 GTSNPN and CDR2 SVGIG (reference sequence). J gave up 9 bases and V 0 bases, and 13 bases lay outside the gene matches. Full variable domain (missing parts from reference TRBV30 and TRBJ2-7): SQTIHQWPATLVQPVGSPLSLECTVEGTSNPNLYWYRQAAGRGLQLLFYSVGIGQISSEVPQNLSASRPQDRQFILSSKKLLLSDSGFYLCAWSVLDRDESWQYFGPGTRLTVT.

The gene calls are TRBV10-3 and TRBJ2-2; D may be TRBD1 (6 bases). This CDR3 spans 15 amino acids. The V gene lost 7 bases and the J gene lost 1 base, with 13 bases spanning the gap. Germline V gene lookup returns CDR1 ENHRY and CDR2 SYGVKD. The CDR3 DNA is TGTGCCATCAAACCAGGGGTAGGGAACACCGGGGAGCTGTTTTTT. This translates into CAIKPGVGNTGELFF.